This TCR beta chain derives from a study of T-cell reconstitution after alpha-beta-depleted transplantation in children. Unique molecular identifiers were used to barcode this TCRbeta library. One entry per CDR3 protein results from TCRdb running MiXCR on the PCR reads. The sample shows roughly 500,000 distinct CDR3 sequences, about 16% of them seen only once. Germline V CDR1 and CDR2: DFQATT, SNEGSKA (reference sequence). Trimming took 0 bases from V and 10 from J, leaving 21 bases between them. CDR3 size: 16 residues. The receptor's source is a human donor who donated a stem cell graft to a child with acute lymphoblastic leukemia. Sequences were derived from PBMCs from the stem cell graft donor, sampled from the stem cell graft. The rearrangement links TRBV20-1 to TRBJ1-4, with D unresolved. This CDR3 is CSARDPEGSVLRKLFF. The CDR3 nucleotides are TGCAGTGCTAGAGATCCTGAGGGTTCCGTTTTAAGAAAACTGTTTTTT.